Listed here are 19 T cell receptor beta chains from one sample, sequenced in a study of T cells in Graves' hyperthyroidism and ophthalmopathy (dated by TCRdb to the late 2010s). Libraries were prepared through multiplex PCR. Data came from an Illumina HiSeq 2000. The TCR beta CDR3 regions were amplified from RNA transcripts. The first round of RT-PCR for the TCR CDR3 was performed with the HTBI primer set and the Qiagen OneStep RT-PCR kit. Through fastp at Q25 and MiXCR, TCRdb rebuilt clones from the public reads, retaining in-frame beta chains. Each CDR3 protein appears once, grouped with its most common genes and DNA. In all, the sample holds 650,000 to 700,000 distinct CDR3 sequences, and 15% to 20% of those were seen once. The ten largest clones add up to 15% to 19% of the sample. Sequenced: blood. All receptors derive from a man aged 50 to 60 with Graves' hyperthyroidism.

At least ten counts were recorded for this clonotype. The chain uses TRBV5-1 and TRBJ1-1; D is uncertain. Trimming stripped 5 bases from V and 0 bases from J, with 14 bases between. This CDR3 comprises 15 residues. Germline V CDR1 and CDR2: SGHRS, YFSETQ. In DNA, the CDR3 is TGCGCCAGCAGGCCCAGGCGCGTGATGAACACTGAAGCTTTCTTT. This translates into CASRPRRVMNTEAFF. Full variable domain (missing parts from reference TRBV5-1 and TRBJ1-1): KAGVTQTPRYLIKTRGQQVTLSCSPISGHRSVSWYQQTPGQGLQFLFEYFSETQRNKGNFPGRFSGRQFSNSRSEMNVSTLELGDSALYLCASRPRRVMNTEAFFGQGTRLTVV.

This clonotype has ten or more counts. The V call is TRBV24-1, the J call TRBJ1-5; a weak D match, TRBD1 (6 bases). The length of the CDR3 is 15 residues. V lost 5 bases, J lost 7 bases, and 17 bases lay in between. Per germline, CDR1 KGHDR and CDR2 SFDVKD. CDR3 DNA: TGTGCCACCAGTGGGCCCACAGGGAGCGGGCAGCCCCAGCATTTT. It specifies CATSGPTGSGQPQHF.

The CDR3 DNA sequence: TGTGCCAGCTCACCAGGGACTAGCGGGTTATATTTT. This codes for CASSPGTSGLYF. This chain connects TRBV18 to TRBJ1-3; possible D gene TRBD1, 5 bases. CDR1 is KGHSH, CDR2 LQKENI, per germline. V was trimmed by 2 bases and J by 14 bases, leaving 13 bases between them. The CDR3 sequence is 12 residues long.

This clonotype was seen many times. V is TRBV7-9 and J is TRBJ1-4; D unclear. Trimming pared 5 bases from V and 8 bases from J, leaving 15 bases between. From germline, CDR1 is SEHNR and CDR2 FQNEAQ (reference sequence). This CDR3 is built from 14 residues. The CDR3 sequence is CASSQDYTGEKLFF. DNA for the CDR3: TGTGCCAGCAGCCAGGACTATACGGGGGAAAAACTGTTTTTT.

This clonotype was counted many times. This sequence joins TRBV7-3 and TRBJ2-1, with 11 bases lining up with TRBD1. The germline gives CDR1 SGHTA, CDR2 FQGTGA. The length of the CDR3 is 14 residues. V trimming: 5 bases; J trimming: 9 bases; junction bases outside the gene matches: 6. The CDR3 DNA is TGTGCCAGCAGCATACCGGGACAGGGGGGTGAGCAGTTCTTC. Its protein is CASSIPGQGGEQFF.

This clonotype was detected only a few times. V gene TRBV6-6 combines with J gene TRBJ2-7, with 7 bases lining up with TRBD2. Germline CDR1 is MNHNY and CDR2 is SVGAGI (reference sequence). With V trimmed by 0 bases and J by 4 bases, 9 bases remained unmatched. This CDR3 contains 16 residues. CDR3 region: CASSYSSAGEYYEQYF. CDR3 bases: TGTGCCAGCAGTTACTCGTCCGCGGGAGAGTATTACGAGCAGTACTTC.

This clonotype was detected ten times or more. The rearrangement joins TRBV5-5 to TRBJ1-1; a weak D match, TRBD1 (5 bases). V gave up 4 bases and J gave up 1 base, with 11 bases separating them. Per germline, CDR1 SGHKS and CDR2 YYEKEE (reference sequence). The CDR3 runs 14 residues. CDR3 amino acids: CASSAGLWNTEAFF. CDR3 DNA: TGTGCCAGCAGCGCGGGACTTTGGAACACTGAAGCTTTCTTT.

This clonotype was picked up many times. The chain couples TRBV6-5 to TRBJ1-1, with D possibly matching TRBD1 (5 bases). Germline CDR1 is MNHEY and CDR2 is SVGAGI. The germline V and J ends were trimmed by 6 bases and 8 bases, with 19 bases remaining between them. CDR3 length equals 14 residues. CDR3: CASRESTYGGEAFF. CDR3 sequence (DNA): TGTGCCAGCAGGGAATCAACCTACGGGGGGGAAGCTTTCTTT.

This chain connects TRBV5-6 to TRBJ2-1, with 11 bases matching TRBD2. This CDR3 is 17 amino acids long. The J segment lost 0 bases and the V segment lost 6 bases, leaving 8 bases of the junction unmatched. Germline V lookup: CDR1 SGHDT, CDR2 YYEEEE. The CDR3 sequence: CASTIGLAGFSYNEQFF. CDR3 sequence (DNA): TGTGCCAGCACCATAGGACTAGCGGGTTTCTCCTACAATGAGCAGTTCTTC.

This clonotype has a handful of counts. The chain links TRBV30 to TRBJ1-1; maybe TRBD1 (5 bases). Trimming left V 4 bases short and J 5 bases short, with 14 bases between. This CDR3 region has 13 residues. CDR1 is GTSNPN, CDR2 SVGIG, per germline (reference sequence). The CDR3 is CAWTWGIGTEAFF. CDR3 nucleotides: TGTGCCTGGACGTGGGGCATAGGGACTGAAGCTTTCTTT.

This clonotype was seen only a few times. This chain uses TRBV4-1 with TRBJ2-7; possibly TRBD1 for D (5 bases). Deletions cut 0 bases from V and 5 bases from J, with 14 bases between. Germline lookup yields CDR1 MGHRA and CDR2 YSYEKL. This CDR3 has 15 residues. DNA of the CDR3: TGCGCCAGCAGCCAAGATCACACAGGAGTCAACGAGCAGTACTTC. This gives the protein CASSQDHTGVNEQYF.

This clonotype has ten or more counts. The chain uses TRBV5-8 and TRBJ2-1; D perhaps matches TRBD2 (6 bases). CDR1 and CDR2 from the germline V gene are SGHTS and YDEGEE. The ends were cut back, 2 bases at V and 7 bases at J, with 13 bases in the middle. The CDR3 extends over 14 amino acids. CDR3 DNA: TGTGCCAGCAGCTTCAGACGGGCGGGGAATGAGCAGTTCTTC. Protein: CASSFRRAGNEQFF.

The chain is built from TRBV19 and TRBJ2-3; 7 bases fit TRBD2. Germline V CDR1 and CDR2: LNHDA, SQIVND (reference sequence). The CDR3 sequence is 14 residues long. V dropped 4 bases and J dropped 4; count of bases not matched to a gene: 5. The CDR3, as DNA: TGTGCCAGTAGTAGGAGCGGGATAGCAGATACGCAGTATTTT. Protein: CASSRSGIADTQYF.

This clonotype was seen repeatedly, ten times or more. The J gene is TRBJ2-3, the V gene TRBV7-8; unclear D gene. The CDR3 loop spans 15 amino acids. Germline CDR1 and CDR2: SGHVS and FQNEAQ. V was pared by 0 bases and J by 2 bases, with 9 bases between. CDR3 sequence reads: CASSLAVGYTDTQYF. The CDR3 DNA reads as TGTGCCAGCAGCTTAGCCGTGGGTTACACAGATACGCAGTATTTT.

This clonotype was detected many times. This chain connects TRBV5-1 to TRBJ1-4; TRBD1 agrees at 7 bases. This CDR3 is built from 16 residues. The germline CDR1 and CDR2 sequences are SGHRS and YFSETQ. The junction had 5 bases not matched to a gene; V was cut back by 3 bases and J by 0 bases. The CDR3 DNA sequence: TGCGCCAGCAGCTCGCAAGGGACAGCAACTAATGAAAAACTGTTTTTT. It yields the protein CASSSQGTATNEKLFF.

This clonotype was counted many times. V gene TRBV5-1 combines with J gene TRBJ1-2, with D maybe TRBD1 (5 bases). The germline V gene encodes CDR1 SGHRS and CDR2 YFSETQ. The CDR3 covers 15 residues. With 3 bases removed from V and 0 bases from J, the gap between germline ends came to 12 bases. The DNA for the CDR3 is TGCGCCAGCAGCTCGGACATGCCATCTAACTATGGCTACACCTTC. It codes for CASSSDMPSNYGYTF.

This clonotype was seen ten or more times. The chain is built from TRBV6-5 and TRBJ1-5; D gene uncertain. V was shortened by 2 bases and J by 1 base, with 15 bases between the two germline ends. Germline V gene lookup returns CDR1 MNHEY and CDR2 SVGAGI. The CDR3 contains 17 residues. CDR3 sequence: CASSYGRTTSSNQPQHF. The CDR3 DNA is TGTGCCAGCAGTTACGGTCGGACGACCTCCAGCAATCAGCCCCAGCATTTT.

This clonotype was observed a handful of times. The CDR3 does not end in the conserved phenylalanine or tryptophan, so this is likely a read error. The chain employs TRBV6-2 or TRBV6-3 and TRBJ1-1; 7 nucleotides line up with TRBD1. This CDR3 spans 14 amino acids. The germline V gene encodes CDR1 MNHEY and CDR2 SVGEGT. J lost 2 bases, V lost 4 bases, and 4 bases had no gene match. CDR3 sequence (DNA): TGTGCCAGCAGTTTCCCAGGGGGTAACACTGAAGCTTTCCTT. Residues: CASSFPGGNTEAFL.

The chain employs TRBV30 and TRBJ2-2; no firm D call. With 2 bases removed from V and 3 bases from J, the gap between germline ends came to 10 bases. Per the germline V gene, CDR1 is GTSNPN and CDR2 is SVGIG (reference sequence). This CDR3 region has 14 residues. CDR3: CAWSQGPDTGELFF. CDR3 sequence (DNA): TGTGCCTGGAGTCAAGGACCGGACACCGGGGAGCTGTTTTTT.